This T cell receptor beta chain was identified during a study of cytomegalovirus exposure and HLA in healthy donors. Study results and limitations: Most TCRs appeared rarely, but some public TCRs recurred in many donors.

With respect to this clone: Its cognate antigen is unknown.

Losses at the gene ends were 4 bases for V and 7 bases for J; bases not matched to a gene: 25. CDR1 and CDR2 from the germline V gene are MNHGY and SVAAGI. This CDR3 is built from 21 residues. Measured with immunoSEQ multiplex PCR; TCRdb has only the in-frame clones, and not every one. The sample includes over 100,000 clones, 89% of them seen just once. This chain joins TRBV6-9 and TRBJ1-5; TRBD1 matches at 10 bases. Sample: PBMCs. The sequence derives from a woman between 18 and 29 years old in good health and CMV-seronegative. CDR3 protein: CASSSPPGQGLLEGSLQPQHF. The CDR3 coding sequence is TGTGCCAGCAGTTCCCCGCCGGGACAGGGGTTATTGGAGGGATCCCTCCAGCCCCAGCATTTT.